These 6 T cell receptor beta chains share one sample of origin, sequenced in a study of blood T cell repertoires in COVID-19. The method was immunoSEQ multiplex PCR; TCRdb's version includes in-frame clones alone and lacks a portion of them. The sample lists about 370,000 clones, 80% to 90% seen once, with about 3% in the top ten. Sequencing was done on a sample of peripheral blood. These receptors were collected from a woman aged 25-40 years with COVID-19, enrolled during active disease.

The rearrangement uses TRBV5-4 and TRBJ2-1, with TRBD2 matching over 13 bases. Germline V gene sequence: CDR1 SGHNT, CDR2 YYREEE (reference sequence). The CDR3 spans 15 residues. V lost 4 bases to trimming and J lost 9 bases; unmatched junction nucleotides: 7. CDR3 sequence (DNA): TGTGCCAGCAGCCTTACTAGCGGGGGGGTTGGTGAGCAGTTCTTC. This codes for CASSLTSGGVGEQFF.

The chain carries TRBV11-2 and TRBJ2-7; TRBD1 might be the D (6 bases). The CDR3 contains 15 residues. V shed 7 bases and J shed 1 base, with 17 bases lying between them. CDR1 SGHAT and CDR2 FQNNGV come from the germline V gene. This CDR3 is CASTLGTQVSYEQYF. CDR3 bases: TGTGCCAGCACCCTCGGGACACAGGTTTCCTACGAGCAGTACTTC.

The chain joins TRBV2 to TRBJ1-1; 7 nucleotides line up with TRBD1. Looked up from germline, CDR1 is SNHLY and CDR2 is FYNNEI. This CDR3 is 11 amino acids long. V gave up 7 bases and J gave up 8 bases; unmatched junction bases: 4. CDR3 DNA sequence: TGTGCCAGCAATCCGACAGGGGAAGCTTTCTTT. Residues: CASNPTGEAFF.

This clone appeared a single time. The CDR3 loop is CASTRQGANYGYTF. CDR3 bases: TGTGCCAGCACCAGACAGGGGGCCAACTATGGCTACACCTTC. The rearrangement uses TRBV28 and TRBJ1-2; 10 bases line up with TRBD1. J gave up 2 bases and V 7 bases, and 4 bases lay outside the gene matches. From germline, CDR1 is MDHEN and CDR2 SYDVKM. This CDR3 contains 14 residues.

The chain's CDR3 is CASSKPSLTGGLTEAFF. The CDR3 region has the DNA TGTGCCAGCAGCAAACCTTCTCTGACAGGGGGCCTCACTGAAGCTTTCTTT. V and J are TRBV21-1 and TRBJ1-1; the DNA was not compared with TRBD1, the D call given in the table. TRBV21-1 counts as a pseudogene. The CDR3 totals 17 residues.

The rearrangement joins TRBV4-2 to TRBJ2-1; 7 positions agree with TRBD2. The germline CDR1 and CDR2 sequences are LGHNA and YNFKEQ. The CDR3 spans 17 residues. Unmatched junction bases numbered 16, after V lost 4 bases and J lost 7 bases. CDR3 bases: TGTGCCAGCAGCCCATGGGGCCTAGCGGAGACGGGAAATGAGCAGTTCTTC. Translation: CASSPWGLAETGNEQFF.